The sequence of this T cell receptor beta chain was determined in a study of blood T cell repertoires in COVID-19. Across the whole study: Samples of COVID-19 (acute and convalescent) were obtained from the United States, Italy and Spain. T cells, B-cell-depleted T cells, or PBMCs supplied cDNA or gDNA.

As to this clone: Other nucleotide sequences from this sample produce the same CDR3.

Original processing methods: Estimated nucleated cell counts came from reference gene primer amplification. The protocol was immunoSEQ multiplex PCR, while the TCRdb copy is restricted to in-frame clones and leaves out a portion. The V and J calls and the clone size are those of that table, but D and trimming were determined from the DNA. The data show 200,000 to 250,000 clones, around 87% seen once. The V gene end was trimmed by 0 bases and the J gene end by 4 bases; junction bases not matched to a gene: 0. Germline CDR1 reads SGHTA; CDR2 reads FQGNSA. This CDR3 is 14 amino acids long. This TCR came from a woman younger than 45 who had recovered from COVID-19. What was sequenced was peripheral blood. The V and J genes are TRBV7-2 and TRBJ2-5; 9 bases map to TRBD2. CDR3 loop: CASSLAAGGETQYF. As DNA, the CDR3 is TGTGCCAGCAGCTTAGCAGCGGGGGGAGAGACCCAGTACTTC.